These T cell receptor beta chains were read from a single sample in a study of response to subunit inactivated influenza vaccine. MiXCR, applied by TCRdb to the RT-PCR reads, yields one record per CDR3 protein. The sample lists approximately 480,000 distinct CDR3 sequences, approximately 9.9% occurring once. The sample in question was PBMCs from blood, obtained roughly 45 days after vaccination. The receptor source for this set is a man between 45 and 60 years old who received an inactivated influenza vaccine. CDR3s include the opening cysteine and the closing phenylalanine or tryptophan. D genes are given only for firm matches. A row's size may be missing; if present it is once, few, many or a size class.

CASSFTQAYNEQFF TGTGCCAGCAGCTTCACTCAGGCGTACAATGAGCAGTTCTTC NA TRBV9 14 NA TRBJ2-1
CASNPDGRWHEQYF TGTGCCAGCAACCCGGACGGACGATGGCACGAGCAGTACTTC NA TRBV7-9 14 many TRBJ2-7
CSVQGSGLGIQYF TGCAGCGTTCAGGGTTCGGGTTTAGGCATTCAGTACTTC NA TRBV29-1 13 NA TRBJ2-4
CASSSFLGLNYEQYF TGTGCCAGCAGCTCCTTCTTAGGACTAAACTACGAGCAGTACTTC NA TRBV7-9 15 NA TRBJ2-7
CASSPGLYGYTF TGTGCCAGCAGCCCAGGACTATATGGCTACACCTTC NA TRBV7-2 12 many TRBJ1-2
CASSKEDRYTGELFF TGCGCCAGCAGCAAGGAGGACCGCTACACCGGGGAGCTGTTTTTT NA TRBV5-1 15 many TRBJ2-2
CASTSPGPTSEQYF TGTGCCAGCACCTCTCCGGGGCCCACTAGTGAGCAGTACTTC NA TRBV6-1 14 NA TRBJ2-7
CASSSSSSGGHEQFF TGTGCCAGCAGCTCTTCCTCCTCGGGTGGCCATGAGCAGTTCTTC NA TRBV7-2 15 few TRBJ2-1
CASSLQQGAGANVLTF TGTGCCAGCAGTTTACAACAGGGGGCCGGGGCCAACGTCCTGACTTTC TRBD1 TRBV28 16 few TRBJ2-6
CASSPRGVGELFF TGTGCCAGCAGCCCAAGGGGCGTCGGGGAGCTGTTTTTT NA TRBV7-2 13 few TRBJ2-2
CASSSMGQGPYEQYF TGTGCCAGCAGTTCGATGGGACAGGGGCCCTACGAGCAGTACTTC TRBD1 TRBV28 15 many TRBJ2-7
CASRWDGPYEQYF TGTGCCAGCCGGTGGGACGGACCCTACGAGCAGTACTTC NA TRBV6-1 13 NA TRBJ2-7
CSADRDGYGYTF TGCAGCGCAGACCGGGACGGATATGGCTACACCTTC NA TRBV29-1 12 many TRBJ1-2
CASSLGNTVNTEAFF TGTGCCAGCAGCTTGGGGAATACGGTGAACACTGAAGCTTTCTTT NA TRBV5-6 15 NA TRBJ1-1
CASRRPGTSGAGELFF TGTGCCAGCAGACGCCCCGGGACTAGCGGGGCCGGGGAGCTGTTTTTT TRBD2 TRBV7-2 16 NA TRBJ2-2
CASSLPGQGATGELFF TGTGCCAGCAGCCTTCCGGGACAGGGTGCCACCGGGGAGCTGTTTTTT TRBD1 TRBV12-3/TRBV12-4 16 few TRBJ2-2
CASSSQGLRYEQYF TGTGCCAGCAGTTCGCAGGGGCTCCGGTACGAGCAGTACTTC NA TRBV12-3/TRBV12-4 14 many TRBJ2-7
CASSPVAVGGELFF TGTGCCAGCAGCCCCGTAGCTGTTGGCGGGGAGCTGTTTTTT NA TRBV7-2 14 few TRBJ2-2
CASRKGQGFHEQYF TGTGCCAGCAGGAAGGGACAGGGCTTCCACGAGCAGTACTTC TRBD1 TRBV13 14 few TRBJ2-7
CASSQGFPTSNEQFF TGTGCCAGCAGCCAGGGTTTCCCTACAAGCAATGAGCAGTTCTTC NA TRBV27 15 NA TRBJ2-1
CASSAGWGETQYF TGCGCCAGCAGCGCAGGGTGGGGAGAGACCCAGTACTTC NA TRBV5-1 13 few TRBJ2-5
CASSSPAGELFF TGTGCCAGCAGTTCCCCTGCCGGGGAGCTGTTTTTT NA TRBV6-2/TRBV6-3 12 many TRBJ2-2
CASSLALSGREGETQYF TGTGCCAGCAGCTTGGCCCTTTCCGGGAGGGAGGGAGAGACCCAGTACTTC TRBD2 TRBV5-6 17 many TRBJ2-5
CASSFSSGRRGTDTQYF TGTGCCAGCAGCTTTTCTAGCGGGAGGCGGGGCACAGATACGCAGTATTTT TRBD2 TRBV7-9 17 few TRBJ2-3
CASSLLRGFYEQYF TGTGCCAGCAGCTTACTCAGGGGGTTCTACGAGCAGTACTTC TRBD1 TRBV7-2 14 few TRBJ2-7
CASSPEVTHGELFF TGTGCCAGCAGCCCCGAGGTGACTCACGGGGAGCTGTTTTTT NA TRBV7-6 14 NA TRBJ2-2
CASSFGLAGKDRYEQYF TGTGCCAGCAGTTTTGGTCTAGCGGGAAAAGACAGGTACGAGCAGTACTTC TRBD2 TRBV28 17 few TRBJ2-7
CASRARDRNEQYF TGTGCCAGTAGGGCGCGGGATCGCAACGAGCAGTACTTC NA TRBV19 13 few TRBJ2-7
CASSPNQGYEQYF TGTGCCAGCAGCCCTAACCAGGGCTACGAGCAGTACTTC NA TRBV3-1 13 few TRBJ2-7
CASSLGQTKETQYF TGTGCCAGCAGCCTGGGGCAGACCAAAGAGACCCAGTACTTC NA TRBV5-5 14 NA TRBJ2-5
CATSRELARGGVMADTQYF TGTGCCACCAGCAGAGAACTAGCGCGGGGGGGCGTAATGGCAGATACGCAGTATTTT TRBD2 TRBV15 19 once TRBJ2-3
CSADSGAYNEQFF TGCAGTGCCGACAGCGGGGCATACAATGAGCAGTTCTTC TRBD2 TRBV20-1 13 few TRBJ2-1
CASSHVDRGGGHNEQFF TGTGCCAGCAGCCATGTGGACCGGGGAGGGGGGCACAATGAGCAGTTCTTC NA TRBV7-9 17 many TRBJ2-1
CATSDSSGRTDTQYF TGTGCCACCAGTGATTCTAGCGGGAGGACAGATACGCAGTATTTT TRBD2 TRBV24-1 15 few TRBJ2-3
CASSEQDYGYTF TGTGCCAGCAGTGAGCAGGATTATGGCTACACCTTC NA TRBV25-1 12 NA TRBJ1-2
CASSFTGGVYEQYF TGTGCCAGCAGCTTCACAGGGGGAGTGTACGAGCAGTACTTC TRBD1 TRBV11-2 14 few TRBJ2-7
CASNPTYGGGAEDTQYF TGTGCCAGCAACCCCACTTATGGAGGGGGGGCCGAAGATACGCAGTATTTT NA TRBV11-2 17 NA TRBJ2-3
CASSLMVAGVGVSEQFF TGTGCCAGCAGTTTGATGGTAGCGGGAGTTGGCGTGAGTGAGCAGTTCTTC TRBD2 TRBV27 17 many TRBJ2-1
CSVLSSTRRGNEQFF TGCAGCGTTCTTTCCTCGACTAGGCGCGGCAATGAGCAGTTCTTC NA TRBV29-1 15 many TRBJ2-1
CASSTRDRFTPTPSGELFF TGCGCCAGCAGCACCCGGGACAGATTCACTCCCACCCCATCCGGAGAGCTGTTTTTT TRBD1 TRBV5-1 19 NA TRBJ2-2
CSASSSSGSHEQYF TGCAGTGCTAGTAGCTCTAGCGGGAGCCACGAGCAGTACTTC TRBD2 TRBV20-1 14 few TRBJ2-7
CAISDRIVGAQTQYF TGTGCCATCAGTGATCGGATAGTTGGGGCGCAGACCCAGTACTTC NA TRBV10-3 15 NA TRBJ2-5
CASRDTGQGANEQFF TGTGCCAGCAGGGATACGGGACAGGGGGCGAATGAGCAGTTCTTC TRBD1 TRBV2 15 NA TRBJ2-1
CASSLSVSSSGNTIYF TGCGCCAGCAGCTTGTCTGTCTCCAGCTCTGGAAACACCATATATTTT NA TRBV5-1 16 many TRBJ1-3
CATPGSGGPNYGYTF TGTGCCACCCCCGGGTCAGGGGGCCCCAACTATGGCTACACCTTC TRBD1 TRBV28 15 few TRBJ1-2
CSKPGLLSDTQYF TGCAGTAAGCCGGGACTACTGTCAGATACGCAGTATTTT TRBD2 TRBV20-1 13 few TRBJ2-3
CASSPGGAETQYF TGTGCCAGCAGTCCAGGGGGCGCAGAGACCCAGTACTTC TRBD1 TRBV18 13 many TRBJ2-5
CASSPRDNMNTEAFF TGTGCCAGCAGCCCGCGGGACAACATGAACACTGAAGCTTTCTTT NA TRBV9 15 few TRBJ1-1
CASSQDTGSAGPYF TGCGCCAGCAGCCAAGACACGGGAAGCGCTGGACCGTATTTT NA TRBV4-3 14 few TRBJ2-3
CASSALFFRDLQGLAKNIQYF TGTGCCAGCAGTGCCCTGTTTTTTCGGGACTTACAGGGGCTAGCCAAAAACATTCAGTACTTC NA TRBV28 21 NA TRBJ2-4
CASIPGGRRKLGSGYTF TGTGCCAGCATTCCAGGGGGACGTCGTAAATTGGGTAGTGGCTACACCTTC TRBD1 TRBV28 17 NA TRBJ1-2
CSAEGEGDEKLFF TGCAGCGCCGAGGGGGAGGGAGACGAAAAACTGTTTTTT NA TRBV29-1 13 few TRBJ1-4
CASSKAFGTGDYGYTF TGTGCCAGCAGCAAAGCCTTCGGGACAGGTGACTATGGCTACACCTTC NA TRBV21-1 16 many TRBJ1-2